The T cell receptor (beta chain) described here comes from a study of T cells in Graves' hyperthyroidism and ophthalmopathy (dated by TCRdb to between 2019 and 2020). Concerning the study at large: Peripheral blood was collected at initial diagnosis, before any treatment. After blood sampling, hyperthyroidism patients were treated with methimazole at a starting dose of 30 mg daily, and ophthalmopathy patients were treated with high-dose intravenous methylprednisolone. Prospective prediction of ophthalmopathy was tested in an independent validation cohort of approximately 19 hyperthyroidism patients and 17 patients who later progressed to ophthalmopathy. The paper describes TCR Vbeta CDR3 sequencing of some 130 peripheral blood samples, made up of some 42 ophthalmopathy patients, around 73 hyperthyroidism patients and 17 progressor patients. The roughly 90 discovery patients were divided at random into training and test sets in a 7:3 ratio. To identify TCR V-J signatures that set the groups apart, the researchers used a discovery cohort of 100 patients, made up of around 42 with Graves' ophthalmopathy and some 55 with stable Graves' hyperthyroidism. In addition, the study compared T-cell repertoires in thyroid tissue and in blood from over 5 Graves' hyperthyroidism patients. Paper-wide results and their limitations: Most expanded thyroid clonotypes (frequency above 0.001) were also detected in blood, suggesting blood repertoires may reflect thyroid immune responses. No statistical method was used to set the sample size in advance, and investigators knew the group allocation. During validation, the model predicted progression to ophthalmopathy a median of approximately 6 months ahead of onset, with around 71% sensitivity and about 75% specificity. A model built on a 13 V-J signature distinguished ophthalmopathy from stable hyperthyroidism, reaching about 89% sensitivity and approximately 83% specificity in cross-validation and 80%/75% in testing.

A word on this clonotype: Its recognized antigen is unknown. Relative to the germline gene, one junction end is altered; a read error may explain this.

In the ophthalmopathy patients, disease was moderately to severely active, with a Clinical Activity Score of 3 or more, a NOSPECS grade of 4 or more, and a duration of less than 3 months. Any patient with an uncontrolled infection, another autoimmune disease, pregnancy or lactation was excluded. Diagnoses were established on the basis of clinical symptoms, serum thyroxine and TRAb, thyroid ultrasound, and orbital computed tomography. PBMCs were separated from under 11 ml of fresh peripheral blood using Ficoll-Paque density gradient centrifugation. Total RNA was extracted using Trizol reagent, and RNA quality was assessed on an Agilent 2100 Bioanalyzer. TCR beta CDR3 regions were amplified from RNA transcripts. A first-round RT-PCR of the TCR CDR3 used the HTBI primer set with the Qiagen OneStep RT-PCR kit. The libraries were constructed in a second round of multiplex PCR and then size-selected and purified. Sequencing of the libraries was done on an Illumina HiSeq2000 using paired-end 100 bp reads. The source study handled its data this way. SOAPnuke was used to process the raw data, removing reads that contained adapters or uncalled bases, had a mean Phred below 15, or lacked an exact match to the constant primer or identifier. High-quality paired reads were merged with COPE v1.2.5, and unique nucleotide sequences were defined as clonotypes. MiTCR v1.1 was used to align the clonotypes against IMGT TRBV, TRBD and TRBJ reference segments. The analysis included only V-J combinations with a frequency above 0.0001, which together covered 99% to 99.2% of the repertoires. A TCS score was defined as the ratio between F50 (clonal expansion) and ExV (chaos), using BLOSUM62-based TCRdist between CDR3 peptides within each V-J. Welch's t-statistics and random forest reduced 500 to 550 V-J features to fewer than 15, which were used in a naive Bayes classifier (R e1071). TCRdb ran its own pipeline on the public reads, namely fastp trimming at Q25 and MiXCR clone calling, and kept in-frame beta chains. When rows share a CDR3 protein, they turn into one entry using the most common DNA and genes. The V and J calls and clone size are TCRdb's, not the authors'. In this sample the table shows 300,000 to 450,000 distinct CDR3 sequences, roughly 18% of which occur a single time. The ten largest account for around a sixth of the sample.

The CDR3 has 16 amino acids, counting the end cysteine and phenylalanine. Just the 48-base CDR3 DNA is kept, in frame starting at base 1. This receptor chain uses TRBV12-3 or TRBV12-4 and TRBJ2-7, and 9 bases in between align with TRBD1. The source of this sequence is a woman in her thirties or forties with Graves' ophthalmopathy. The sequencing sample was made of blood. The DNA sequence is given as TGTGCCAGCAGCTTAGAGGGGACAGGGCAAGCCAGCGAGCAGTACTTC. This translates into CASSLEGTGQASEQYF.